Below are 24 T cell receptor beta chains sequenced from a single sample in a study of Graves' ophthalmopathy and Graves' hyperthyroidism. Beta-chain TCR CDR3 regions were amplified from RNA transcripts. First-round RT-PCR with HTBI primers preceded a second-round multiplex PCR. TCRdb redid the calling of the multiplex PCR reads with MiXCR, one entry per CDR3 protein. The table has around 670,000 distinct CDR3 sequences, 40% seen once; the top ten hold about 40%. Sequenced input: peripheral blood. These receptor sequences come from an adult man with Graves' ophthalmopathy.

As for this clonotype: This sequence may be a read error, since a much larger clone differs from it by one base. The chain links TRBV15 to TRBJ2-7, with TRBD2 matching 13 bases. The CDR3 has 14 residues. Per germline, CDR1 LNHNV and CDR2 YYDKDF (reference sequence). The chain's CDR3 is CASSRLAGGYEQHF. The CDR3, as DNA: TGTGCCAGCAGCCGACTAGCGGGGGGTTACGAGCAGCACTTC.

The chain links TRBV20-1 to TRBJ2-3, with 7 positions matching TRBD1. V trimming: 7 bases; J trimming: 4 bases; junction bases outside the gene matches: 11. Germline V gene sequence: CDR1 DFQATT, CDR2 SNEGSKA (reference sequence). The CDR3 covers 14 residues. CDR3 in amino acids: CSVHQGEWADTQYF. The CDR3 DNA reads TGCAGTGTTCACCAGGGGGAGTGGGCAGATACGCAGTATTTT.

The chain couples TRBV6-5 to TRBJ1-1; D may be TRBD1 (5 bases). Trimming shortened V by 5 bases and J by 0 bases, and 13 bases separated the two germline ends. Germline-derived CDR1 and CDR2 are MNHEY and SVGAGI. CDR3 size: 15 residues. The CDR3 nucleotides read TGTGCCAGCAGTAAAAGACAGACGATGAACACTGAAGCTTTCTTT. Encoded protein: CASSKRQTMNTEAFF.

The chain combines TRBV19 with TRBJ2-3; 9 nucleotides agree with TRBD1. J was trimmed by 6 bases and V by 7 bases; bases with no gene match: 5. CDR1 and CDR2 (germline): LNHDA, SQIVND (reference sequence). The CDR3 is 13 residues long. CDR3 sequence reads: CASIGQGMDTQYF. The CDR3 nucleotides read TGTGCCAGTATCGGACAGGGGATGGATACGCAGTATTTT.

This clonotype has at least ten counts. The CDR3 protein is CATSVAGGSDEQYF. The DNA of the CDR3 is TGTGCCACCAGTGTCGCGGGAGGGTCCGACGAGCAGTACTTC. The chain employs TRBV24-1 and TRBJ2-7; 9 nucleotides agree with TRBD2. V gave up 5 bases and J gave up 5 bases; unmatched junction bases: 6. Germline values: CDR1 KGHDR, CDR2 SFDVKD. CDR3 size: 14 residues.

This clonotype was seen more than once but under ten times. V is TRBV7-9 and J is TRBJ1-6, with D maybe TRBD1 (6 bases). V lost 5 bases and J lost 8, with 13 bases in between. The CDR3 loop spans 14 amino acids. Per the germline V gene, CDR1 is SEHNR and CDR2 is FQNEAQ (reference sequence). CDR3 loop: CASSMEGGDSPLHF. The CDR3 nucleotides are TGTGCCAGCAGCATGGAGGGGGGTGATTCACCCCTCCACTTT.

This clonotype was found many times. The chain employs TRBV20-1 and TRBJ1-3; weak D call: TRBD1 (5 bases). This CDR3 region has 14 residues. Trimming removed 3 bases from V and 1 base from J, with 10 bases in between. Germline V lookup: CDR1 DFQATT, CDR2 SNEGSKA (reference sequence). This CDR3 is CSARTTVSGNTIYF. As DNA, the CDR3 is TGCAGTGCTAGGACGACAGTATCTGGAAACACCATATATTTT.

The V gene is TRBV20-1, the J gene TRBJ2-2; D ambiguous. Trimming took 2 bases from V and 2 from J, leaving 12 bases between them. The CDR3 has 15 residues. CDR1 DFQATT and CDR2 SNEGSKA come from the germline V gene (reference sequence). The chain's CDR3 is CSARQAQLNTGELFF. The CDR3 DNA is TGCAGTGCTAGACAGGCACAGTTAAACACCGGGGAGCTGTTTTTT.

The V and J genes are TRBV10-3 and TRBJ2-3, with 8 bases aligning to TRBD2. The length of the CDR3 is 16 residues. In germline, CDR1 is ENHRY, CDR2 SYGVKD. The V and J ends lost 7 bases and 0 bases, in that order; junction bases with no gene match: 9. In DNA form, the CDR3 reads TGTGCCATCACCAGAGGGCGGGGGGCGAGCACAGATACGCAGTATTTT. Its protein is CAITRGRGASTDTQYF.

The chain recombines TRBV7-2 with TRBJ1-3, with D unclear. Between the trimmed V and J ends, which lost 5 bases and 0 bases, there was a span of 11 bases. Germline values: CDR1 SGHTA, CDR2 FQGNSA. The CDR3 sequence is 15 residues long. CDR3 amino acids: CASSTRLNSGNTIYF. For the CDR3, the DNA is TGTGCCAGCAGCACAAGATTAAACTCTGGAAACACCATATATTTT. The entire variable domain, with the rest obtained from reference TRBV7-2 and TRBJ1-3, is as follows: GAGVSQSPSNKVTEKGKDVELRCDPISGHTALYWYRQSLGQGLEFLIYFQGNSAPDKSGLPSDRFSAERTGGSVSTLTIQRTQQEDSAVYLCASSTRLNSGNTIYFGEGSWLTVV.

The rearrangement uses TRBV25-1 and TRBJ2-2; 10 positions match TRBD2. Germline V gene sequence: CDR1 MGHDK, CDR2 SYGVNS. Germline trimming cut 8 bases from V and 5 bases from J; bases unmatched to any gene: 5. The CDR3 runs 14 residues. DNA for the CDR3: TGTGCCAGCCAAGGACTAGCGGTGACCGGGGAGCTGTTTTTT. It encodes CASQGLAVTGELFF.

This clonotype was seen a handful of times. DNA for the CDR3: TGTGCCAGCAGTTACGCGGGAACAGCCTACGAGCAGTACTTC. Translated, it gives CASSYAGTAYEQYF. The chain is built from TRBV2 and TRBJ2-7, with D possibly matching TRBD2 (6 bases). V lost 5 bases and J 2 bases, leaving 13 bases between the germline ends. CDR1 and CDR2 from the germline V gene are SNHLY and FYNNEI. The CDR3 covers 14 residues.

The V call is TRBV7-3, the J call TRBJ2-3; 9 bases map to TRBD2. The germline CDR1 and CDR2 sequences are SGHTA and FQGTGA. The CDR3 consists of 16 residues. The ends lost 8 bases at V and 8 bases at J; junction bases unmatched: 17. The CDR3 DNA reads TGTGCCAGCGACCTTATGCTAGCGGGAACACTTACTACGCAGTATTTT. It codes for CASDLMLAGTLTTQYF.

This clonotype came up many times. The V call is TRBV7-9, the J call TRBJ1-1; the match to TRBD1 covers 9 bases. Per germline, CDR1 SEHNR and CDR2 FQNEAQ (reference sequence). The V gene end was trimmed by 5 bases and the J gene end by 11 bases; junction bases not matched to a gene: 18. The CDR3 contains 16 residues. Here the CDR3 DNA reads TGTGCCAGCAGCCCTCGCCGGGACAGGGTTAAGTATCTTGCTTTCTTT. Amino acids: CASSPRRDRVKYLAFF. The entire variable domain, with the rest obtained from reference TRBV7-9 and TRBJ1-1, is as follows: DTGVSQNPRHKITKRGQNVTFRCDPISEHNRLYWYRQTLGQGPEFLTYFQNEAQLEKSRLLSDRFSAERPKGSFSTLEIQRTEQGDSAMYLCASSPRRDRVKYLAFFGQGTRLTVV.

The CDR3 DNA reads TGTGCCAGCAGTTCGGACAGGGCGGGTGAAAAACTGTTTTTT. Encoded protein: CASSSDRAGEKLFF. V and J are TRBV6-5 and TRBJ1-4; 8 nucleotides line up with TRBD1. V shed 4 bases, J shed 7 bases, and the junction held 5 bases outside the gene matches. CDR1 is MNHEY and CDR2 is SVGAGI in the germline V gene. The CDR3 spans 14 residues.

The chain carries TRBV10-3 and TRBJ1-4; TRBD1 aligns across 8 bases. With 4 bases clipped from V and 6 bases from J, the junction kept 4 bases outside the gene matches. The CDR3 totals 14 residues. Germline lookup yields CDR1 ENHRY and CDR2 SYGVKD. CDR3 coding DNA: TGTGCCATCAGTGGGGGACAGGCTTATGAAAAACTGTTTTTT. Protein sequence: CAISGGQAYEKLFF.

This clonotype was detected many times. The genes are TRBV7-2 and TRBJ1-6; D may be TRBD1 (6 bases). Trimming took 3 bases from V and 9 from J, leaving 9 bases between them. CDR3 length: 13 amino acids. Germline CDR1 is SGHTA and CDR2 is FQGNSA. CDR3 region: CASSLDSGSPLHF. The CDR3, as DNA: TGTGCCAGCAGCTTGGACAGTGGTTCACCCCTCCACTTT.

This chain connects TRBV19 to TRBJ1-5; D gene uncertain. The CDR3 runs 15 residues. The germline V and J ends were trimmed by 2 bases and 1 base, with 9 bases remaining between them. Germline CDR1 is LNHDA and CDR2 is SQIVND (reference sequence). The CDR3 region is CASSILPGSNQPQHF. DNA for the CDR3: TGTGCCAGTAGTATACTTCCGGGGAGCAATCAGCCCCAGCATTTT.

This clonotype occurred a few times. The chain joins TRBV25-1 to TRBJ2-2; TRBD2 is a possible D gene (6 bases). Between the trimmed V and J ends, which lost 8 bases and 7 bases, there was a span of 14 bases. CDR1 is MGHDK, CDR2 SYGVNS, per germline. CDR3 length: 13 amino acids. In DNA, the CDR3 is TGTGCCAGCCGTTCTCGGGGAGGCGGGGAGCTGTTTTTT. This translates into CASRSRGGGELFF.

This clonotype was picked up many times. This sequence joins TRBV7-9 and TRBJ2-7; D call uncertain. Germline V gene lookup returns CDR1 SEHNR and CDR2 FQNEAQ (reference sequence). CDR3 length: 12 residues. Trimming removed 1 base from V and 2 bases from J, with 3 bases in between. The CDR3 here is CASSLGTYEQYF. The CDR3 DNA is TGTGCCAGCAGCTTAGGCACCTACGAGCAGTACTTC.

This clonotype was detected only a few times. The CDR3 DNA reads as TGTGCCAGCAGCCAGGGACTACTTCCAGAGGAGACCCAGTACTTC. Translation gives CASSQGLLPEETQYF. V gene TRBV3-1 combines with J gene TRBJ2-5; 7 bases agree with TRBD2. The CDR3 sequence is 15 residues long. Germline CDR1 is LGHDT and CDR2 is YNNKEL (reference sequence). J lost 5 bases, V lost 3 bases, and 9 bases had no gene match.

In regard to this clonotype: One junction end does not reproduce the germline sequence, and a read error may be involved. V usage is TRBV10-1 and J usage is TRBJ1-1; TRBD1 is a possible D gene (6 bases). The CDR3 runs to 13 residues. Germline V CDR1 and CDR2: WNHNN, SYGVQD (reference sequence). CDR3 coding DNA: TGTGCCTGGGCCGGACAGATGAACACTGAAGCTTTCTTT. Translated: CAWAGQMNTEAFF.

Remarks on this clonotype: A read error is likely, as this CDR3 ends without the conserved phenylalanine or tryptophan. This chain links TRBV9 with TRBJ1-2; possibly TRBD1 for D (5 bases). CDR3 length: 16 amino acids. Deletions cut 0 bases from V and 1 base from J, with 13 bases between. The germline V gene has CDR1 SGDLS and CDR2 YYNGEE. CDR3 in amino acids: CASSVGSDRVNYGYTS. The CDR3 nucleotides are TGTGCCAGCAGCGTAGGATCCGACAGAGTTAACTATGGCTACACCTCC.

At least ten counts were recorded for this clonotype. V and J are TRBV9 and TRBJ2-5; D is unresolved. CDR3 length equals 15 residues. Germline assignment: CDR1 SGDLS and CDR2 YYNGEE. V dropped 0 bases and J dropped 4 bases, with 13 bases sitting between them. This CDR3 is CASSVGNLLGETQYF. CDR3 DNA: TGTGCCAGCAGCGTAGGGAACTTGCTGGGAGAGACCCAGTACTTC.